This T cell receptor (beta chain) was identified during a study of glioma-infiltrating T cells. General study points: Non-neoplastic patients had below-expected tissue-blood divergence, while all gliomas exceeded expectation.

This clonotype was detected many times. Its antigen remains unknown. The iRepertoire nested amplicon-rescue multiplex PCR amplified TCR alpha and beta CDR3s from RNA. Each CDR3 protein is one row after TCRdb ran MiXCR on the multiplex PCR reads. The sample contains about 130,000 distinct CDR3 sequences, around a quarter of which appear only once. Sequencing input: glioma tissue, nonneoplastic brain tissue, or PBMCs (not recorded which). The origin of this receptor is a human donor with low-grade glioma or glioblastoma, undergoing nonglioma brain surgery, or in good health (not recorded which).

The CDR3 DNA is TGCAGTGCTAGACGACAGGGCGGGATCCCTGAAGCTTTCTTT. Translated, it gives CSARRQGGIPEAFF. The chain employs TRBV20-1 and TRBJ1-1; the match to TRBD1 covers 7 bases. Germline V gene data show CDR1 as DFQATT and CDR2 as SNEGSKA (reference sequence). The CDR3 has 14 amino acids. Losses at the gene ends were 2 bases for V and 6 bases for J; bases not matched to a gene: 9.